This TCR beta chain was recorded in a study of T cell responses to AZD1222 COVID-19 vaccine. As to this clone: Its antigen remains unknown.

Method: immunoSEQ multiplex PCR; TCRdb's copy keeps in-frame clones and lacks some. This sample yields over 110,000 clones, of which less than 95% are seen a single time; about 3% belongs to the top ten. Whole-study findings and limits: The reported proportion of spike-specific TCRs targeting unmutated variant regions was nearly half. Regions 160-218 and 743-854 dominated among vaccine-associated CD4 TCRs spanning spike. White British people made up most donors, females outnumbered males, and clonal diversity was possibly underestimated. Without day 14 samples, only post-peak T cell repertoires were studied.

This CDR3 is built from 11 residues. Germline CDR1 DFQATT, CDR2 SNEGSKA (reference sequence). V shed 7 bases and J shed 4 bases, with 9 bases lying between them. This rearrangement joins TRBV20-1 to TRBJ2-3, with a tentative D call TRBD2 (5 bases). This receptor was identified in an adult in good health. The sequences come from peripheral blood, collected on day 0 of AZD1222 vaccination. CDR3 protein: CSGGDPDTQYF. In DNA, the CDR3 is TGCAGTGGGGGAGACCCAGATACGCAGTATTTT.